Each of the 13 T cell receptor beta chains below was sequenced from the same sample in a study of blood T cell repertoires in COVID-19. The data were produced by immunoSEQ multiplex PCR, yet TCRdb's version contains in-frame clones alone and is incomplete. The sample shows 120,000 to 150,000 clones, 85% to 90% of them seen only once. Sequencing used peripheral blood. The source is a woman aged 55-69 years with active COVID-19.

This clone appeared once. The CDR3 spells CASREGQGSYEQYF. DNA of the CDR3: TGTGCCAGTAGGGAGGGGCAGGGATCCTACGAGCAGTACTTC. This rearrangement joins TRBV19 to TRBJ2-7, with a tentative D call TRBD2 (6 bases). The V and J ends lost 6 bases and 1 base respectively, with 13 bases between them. This CDR3 has 14 residues. Per germline, CDR1 LNHDA and CDR2 SQIVND (reference sequence).

The chain combines TRBV19 with TRBJ1-3; D is uncertain. CDR1 LNHDA and CDR2 SQIVND come from the germline V gene (reference sequence). V was shortened by 1 base and J by 2 bases, with 6 bases between the two germline ends. CDR3 size: 14 residues. The CDR3 spells CASSIGATGNTIYF. DNA of the CDR3: TGTGCCAGTAGTATAGGGGCAACTGGAAACACCATATATTTT. Full variable domain (rest looked up from reference TRBV19 and TRBJ1-3): DGGITQSPKYLFRKEGQNVTLSCEQNLNHDAMYWYRQDPGQGLRLIYYSQIVNDFQKGDIAEGYSVSREKKESFPLTVTSAQKNPTAFYLCASSIGATGNTIYFGEGSWLTVV.

The rearrangement joins TRBV7-2 to TRBJ2-5, with TRBD2 matching over 7 bases. This CDR3 is 16 amino acids long. From germline, CDR1 is SGHTA and CDR2 FQGNSA. V lost 5 bases to trimming and J lost 3 bases; unmatched junction nucleotides: 12. The CDR3 DNA reads TGTGCCAGCAGCGCCCCTCGGGGGGTGGGGAAAGAGACCCAGTACTTC. Its translation: CASSAPRGVGKETQYF.

This clone has only one observation. The rearrangement joins TRBV18 to TRBJ1-5, with D perhaps TRBD1 (6 bases). The CDR3 extends over 14 amino acids. The ends were cut back, 3 bases at V and 3 bases at J, with 9 bases in the middle. Per the germline V gene, CDR1 is KGHSH and CDR2 is LQKENI. The chain's CDR3 is CASSPNRDNQPQHF. CDR3 nucleotide sequence: TGTGCCAGCTCACCGAACAGGGACAATCAGCCCCAGCATTTT.

This rearrangement joins TRBV27 to TRBJ1-1; D gene uncertain. Trimming removed 2 bases at V and 5 bases at J, with 9 bases between. Germline loops: CDR1 MNHEY, CDR2 SMNVEV (reference sequence). This CDR3 is built from 13 residues. The CDR3 region is CASSLRSITEAFF. CDR3 nucleotide sequence: TGTGCCAGCAGTTTACGGTCTATTACTGAAGCTTTCTTT.

This chain links TRBV5-4 with TRBJ1-4; no clear D. The CDR3 covers 13 residues. Trimming removed 7 bases at V and 4 bases at J, with 11 bases between. Germline V gene lookup returns CDR1 SGHNT and CDR2 YYREEE (reference sequence). The CDR3 coding sequence is TGTGCCAGCCGCGGTGGCCTTAATGAAAAACTGTTTTTT. It encodes CASRGGLNEKLFF.

V usage is TRBV7-6 and J usage is TRBJ1-3, with D hard to call. CDR1 and CDR2 from the germline V gene are SGHVS and FNYEAQ. V was shortened by 0 bases and J by 0 bases, with 6 bases between the two germline ends. This CDR3 has 15 amino acids. CDR3 sequence reads: CASSLAGDSGNTIYF. The DNA of the CDR3 is TGTGCCAGCAGCTTAGCCGGGGACTCTGGAAACACCATATATTTT.

The gene calls are TRBV30 and TRBJ2-7, with D maybe TRBD1 (6 bases). CDR3 length: 14 amino acids. V lost 2 bases and J 2 bases, leaving 13 bases between the germline ends. Germline CDR1 GTSNPN, CDR2 SVGIG (reference sequence). Here the CDR3 reads CAWSKQGRTYEQYF. The CDR3 coding sequence is TGTGCCTGGAGTAAACAGGGCAGAACCTACGAGCAGTACTTC.

The chain recombines TRBV10-1 with TRBJ1-2; TRBD1 is a possible D gene (6 bases). Germline CDR1 is WNHNN and CDR2 is SYGVQD (reference sequence). V was trimmed by 2 bases and J by 5 bases, leaving 18 bases between them. This CDR3 is built from 16 residues. CDR3 DNA: TGCGCCAGCAGTGAGGCAGGGGCGGTGACTTATTATGGCTACACCTTC. Protein: CASSEAGAVTYYGYTF.

This chain links TRBV18 with TRBJ2-5, with D maybe TRBD2 (5 bases). Trimming stripped 4 bases from V and 3 bases from J, with 9 bases between. From germline, CDR1 is KGHSH and CDR2 LQKENI. The CDR3 totals 13 residues. CDR3 nucleotides: TGTGCCAGCTCACGGTCACTAGAAGAGACCCAGTACTTC. Its protein is CASSRSLEETQYF.

This rearrangement joins TRBV7-2 to TRBJ1-1; D is undetermined. V was shortened by 5 bases and J by 7 bases, with 17 bases between the two germline ends. This CDR3 has 14 residues. Per germline, CDR1 SGHTA and CDR2 FQGNSA. Written as DNA, the CDR3 is TGTGCCAGCAGCCCGATGGGCCGACGGATTGAAGCTTTCTTT. Translated: CASSPMGRRIEAFF.

The V call is TRBV5-1, the J call TRBJ2-7, with D perhaps TRBD2 (5 bases). The length of the CDR3 is 15 residues. CDR1 SGHRS and CDR2 YFSETQ come from the germline V gene. Trimming took 4 bases from V and 6 from J, leaving 20 bases between them. Here the CDR3 reads CASSPRADPAGEQYF. The CDR3, as DNA: TGCGCCAGCAGCCCCCGGGCCGATCCGGCGGGCGAGCAGTACTTC.

V is TRBV5-1 and J is TRBJ2-1; 8 bases map to TRBD2. Germline trimming cut 5 bases from V and 0 bases from J; bases unmatched to any gene: 7. There are 16 residues in the CDR3. CDR1 and CDR2 from the germline V gene are SGHRS and YFSETQ. The CDR3 bases are TGCGCCAGCAGTCGAGCGGGAGCGAACTCCTACAATGAGCAGTTCTTC. Amino acids: CASSRAGANSYNEQFF.